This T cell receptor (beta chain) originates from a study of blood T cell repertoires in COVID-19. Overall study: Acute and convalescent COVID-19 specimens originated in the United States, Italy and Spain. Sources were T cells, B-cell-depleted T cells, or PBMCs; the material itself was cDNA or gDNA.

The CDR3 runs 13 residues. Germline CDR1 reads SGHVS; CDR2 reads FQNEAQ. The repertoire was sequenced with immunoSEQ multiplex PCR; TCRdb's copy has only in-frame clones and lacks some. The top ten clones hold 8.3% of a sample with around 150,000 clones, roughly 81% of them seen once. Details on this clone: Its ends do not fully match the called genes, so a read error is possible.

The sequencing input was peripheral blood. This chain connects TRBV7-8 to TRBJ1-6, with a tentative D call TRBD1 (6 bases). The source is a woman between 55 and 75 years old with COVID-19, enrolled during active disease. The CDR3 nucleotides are TGTGCCAGCAGCTCCAGGGGCAATTCACCTCTCCACTTT. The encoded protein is CASSSRGNSPLHF.